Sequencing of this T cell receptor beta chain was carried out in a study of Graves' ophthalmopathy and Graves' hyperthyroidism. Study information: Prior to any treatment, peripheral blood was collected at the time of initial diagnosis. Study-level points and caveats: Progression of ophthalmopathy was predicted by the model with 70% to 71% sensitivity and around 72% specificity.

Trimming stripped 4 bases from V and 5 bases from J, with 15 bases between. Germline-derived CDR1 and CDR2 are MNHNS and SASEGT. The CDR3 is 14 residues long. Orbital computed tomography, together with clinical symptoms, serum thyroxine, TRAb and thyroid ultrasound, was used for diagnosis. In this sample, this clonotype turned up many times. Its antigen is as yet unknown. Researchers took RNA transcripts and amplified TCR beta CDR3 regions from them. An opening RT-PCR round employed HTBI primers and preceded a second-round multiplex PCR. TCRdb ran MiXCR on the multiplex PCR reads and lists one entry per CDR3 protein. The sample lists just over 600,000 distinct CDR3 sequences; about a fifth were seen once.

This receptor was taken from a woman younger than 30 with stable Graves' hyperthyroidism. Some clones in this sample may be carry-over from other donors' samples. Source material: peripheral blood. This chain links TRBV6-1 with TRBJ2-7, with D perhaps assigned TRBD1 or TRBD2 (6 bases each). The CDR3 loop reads CASSGFSGADEQYF. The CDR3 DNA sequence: TGTGCCAGCAGTGGGTTCTCGGGGGCTGACGAGCAGTACTTC.